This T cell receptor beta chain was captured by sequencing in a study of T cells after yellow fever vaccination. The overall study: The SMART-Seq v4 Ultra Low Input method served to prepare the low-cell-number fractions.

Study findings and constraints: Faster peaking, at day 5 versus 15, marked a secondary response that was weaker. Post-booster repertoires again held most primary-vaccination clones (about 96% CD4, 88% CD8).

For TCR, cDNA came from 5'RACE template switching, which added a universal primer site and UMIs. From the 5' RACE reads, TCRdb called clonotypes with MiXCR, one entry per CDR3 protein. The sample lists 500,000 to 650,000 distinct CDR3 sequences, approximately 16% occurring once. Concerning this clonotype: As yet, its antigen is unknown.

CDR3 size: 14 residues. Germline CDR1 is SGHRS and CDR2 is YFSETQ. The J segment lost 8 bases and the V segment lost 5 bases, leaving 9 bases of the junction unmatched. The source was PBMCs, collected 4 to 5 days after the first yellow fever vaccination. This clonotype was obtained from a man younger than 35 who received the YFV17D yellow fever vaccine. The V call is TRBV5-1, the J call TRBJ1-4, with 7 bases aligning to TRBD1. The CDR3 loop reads CASRRAGGGEKLFF. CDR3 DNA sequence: TGCGCCAGCAGGCGAGCAGGGGGAGGGGAAAAACTGTTTTTT. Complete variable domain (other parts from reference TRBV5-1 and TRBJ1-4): KAGVTQTPRYLIKTRGQQVTLSCSPISGHRSVSWYQQTPGQGLQFLFEYFSETQRNKGNFPGRFSGRQFSNSRSEMNVSTLELGDSALYLCASRRAGGGEKLFFGSGTQLSVL.